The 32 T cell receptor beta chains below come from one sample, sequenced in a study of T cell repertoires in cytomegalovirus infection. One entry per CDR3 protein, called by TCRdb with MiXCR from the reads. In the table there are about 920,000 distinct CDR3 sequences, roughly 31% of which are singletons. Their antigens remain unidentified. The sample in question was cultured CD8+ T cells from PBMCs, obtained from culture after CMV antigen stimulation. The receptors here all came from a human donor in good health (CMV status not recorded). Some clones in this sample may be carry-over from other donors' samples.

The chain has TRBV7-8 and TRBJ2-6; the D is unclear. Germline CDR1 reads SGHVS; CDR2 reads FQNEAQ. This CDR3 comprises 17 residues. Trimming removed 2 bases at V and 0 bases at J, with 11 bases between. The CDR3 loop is CASSLKRRGSGANVLTF. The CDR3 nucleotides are TGTGCCAGCAGCTTAAAGCGACGTGGCTCTGGGGCCAACGTCCTGACTTTC.

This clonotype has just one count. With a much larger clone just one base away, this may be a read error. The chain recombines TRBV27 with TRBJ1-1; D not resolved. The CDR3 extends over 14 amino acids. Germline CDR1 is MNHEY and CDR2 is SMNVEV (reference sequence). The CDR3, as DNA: TGTGCCAGCAGACTAAGAAGTATGAACACTCAAGCTTTCTTT. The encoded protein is CASRLRSMNTQAFF.

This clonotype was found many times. The CDR3 sequence is CASSWGGEQFF. CDR3 bases: TGTGCCAGCAGCTGGGGGGGTGAGCAGTTCTTC. V gene TRBV7-6 combines with J gene TRBJ2-1, with 7 bases aligning to TRBD2. Germline assignment: CDR1 SGHVS and CDR2 FNYEAQ. J was trimmed by 9 bases and V by 4 bases; bases with no gene match: 0. CDR3 length: 11 residues.

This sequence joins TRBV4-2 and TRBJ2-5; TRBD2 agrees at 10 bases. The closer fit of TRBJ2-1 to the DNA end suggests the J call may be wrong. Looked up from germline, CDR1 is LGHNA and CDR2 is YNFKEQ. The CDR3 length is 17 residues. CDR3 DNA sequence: TGTGCCAGCAGCCAAGACCCAGCGGGGGGGCCTCGAGAGACCCAGTTCTTC. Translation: CASSQDPAGGPRETQFF.

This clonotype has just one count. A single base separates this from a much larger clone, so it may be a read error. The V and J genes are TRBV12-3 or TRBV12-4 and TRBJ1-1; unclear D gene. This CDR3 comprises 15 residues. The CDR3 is CASSFSTGWNAEAFF. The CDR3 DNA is TGTGCCAGCAGTTTTTCAACGGGGTGGAACGCTGAAGCTTTCTTT.

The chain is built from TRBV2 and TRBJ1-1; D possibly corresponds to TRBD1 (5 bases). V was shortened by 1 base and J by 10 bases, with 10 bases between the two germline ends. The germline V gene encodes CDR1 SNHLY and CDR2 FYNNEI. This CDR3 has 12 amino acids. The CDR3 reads CASSEERGRAFF. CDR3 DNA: TGTGCCAGCAGTGAAGAGAGGGGACGAGCTTTCTTT.

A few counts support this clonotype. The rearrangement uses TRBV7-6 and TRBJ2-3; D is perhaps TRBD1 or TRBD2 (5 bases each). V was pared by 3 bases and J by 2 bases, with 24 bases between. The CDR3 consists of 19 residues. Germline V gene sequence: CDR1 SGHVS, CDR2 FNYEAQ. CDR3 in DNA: TGTGCCAGCAGCTTGAATCCGGGACGGTCTATGATTGTCACAGATACGCAGTATTTT. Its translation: CASSLNPGRSMIVTDTQYF.

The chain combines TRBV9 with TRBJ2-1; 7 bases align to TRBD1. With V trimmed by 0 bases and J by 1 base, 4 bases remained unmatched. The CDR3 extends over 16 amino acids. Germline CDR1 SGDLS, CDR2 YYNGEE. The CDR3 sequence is CASSVAKQGSYNEQFF. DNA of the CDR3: TGTGCCAGCAGCGTAGCTAAACAGGGGTCCTACAATGAGCAGTTCTTC.

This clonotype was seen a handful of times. CDR3 loop: CATSSGGPDEQYF. In DNA, the CDR3 is TGTGCCACCAGCAGCGGGGGCCCCGACGAGCAGTACTTC. This chain joins TRBV15 and TRBJ2-7, with D perhaps given as TRBD1 or TRBD2 (6 bases each). From germline, CDR1 is LNHNV and CDR2 YYDKDF (reference sequence). The germline V and J ends were trimmed by 3 bases and 5 bases, with 11 bases remaining between them. This CDR3 has 13 residues. The complete variable domain, with remaining parts taken from reference TRBV15 and TRBJ2-7, reads DAMVIQNPRYQVTQFGKPVTLSCSQTLNHNVMYWYQQKSSQAPKLLFHYYDKDFNNEADTPDNFQSRRPNTSFCFLDIRSPGLGDTAMYLCATSSGGPDEQYFGPGTRLTVT.

The CDR3 sequence: CASSIQGAGSPLHF. The CDR3, as DNA: TGTGCCAGTAGTATACAGGGGGCCGGTTCACCCCTCCACTTT. The chain couples TRBV19 to TRBJ1-6; 8 bases are a match to TRBD1. CDR3 size: 14 residues. Germline V CDR1 and CDR2: LNHDA, SQIVND (reference sequence). The junction had 3 bases not matched to a gene; V was cut back by 2 bases and J by 9 bases.

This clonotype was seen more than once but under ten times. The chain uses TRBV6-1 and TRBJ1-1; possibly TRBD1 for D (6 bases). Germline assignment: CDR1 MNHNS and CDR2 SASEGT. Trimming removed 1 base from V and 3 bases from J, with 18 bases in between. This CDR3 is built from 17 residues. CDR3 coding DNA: TGTGCCAGCAGTGAAGTCCCTATCTTCCAGGGGCACACTGAAGCTTTCTTT. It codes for CASSEVPIFQGHTEAFF.

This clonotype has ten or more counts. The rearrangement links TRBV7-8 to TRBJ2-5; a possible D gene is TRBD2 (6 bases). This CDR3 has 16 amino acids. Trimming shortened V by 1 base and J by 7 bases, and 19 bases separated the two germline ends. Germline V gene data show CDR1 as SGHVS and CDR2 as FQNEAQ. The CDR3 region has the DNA TGTGCCAGCAGCTTAGGTAGCGGCCCTACCTCGGGGACCCAGTACTTC. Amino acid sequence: CASSLGSGPTSGTQYF.

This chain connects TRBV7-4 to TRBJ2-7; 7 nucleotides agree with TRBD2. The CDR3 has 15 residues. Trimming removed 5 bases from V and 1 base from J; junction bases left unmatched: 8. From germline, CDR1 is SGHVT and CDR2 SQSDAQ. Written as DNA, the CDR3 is TGTGCCAGCAGCCCCCCGGGGGGAAGGTCCTACGAGCAGTACTTC. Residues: CASSPPGGRSYEQYF.

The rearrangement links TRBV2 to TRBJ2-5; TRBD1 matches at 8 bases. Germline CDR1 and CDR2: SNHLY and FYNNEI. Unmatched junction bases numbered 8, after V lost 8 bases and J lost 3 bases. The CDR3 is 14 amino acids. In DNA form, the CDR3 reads TGTGCCAGCTTTTCCAGGGGGCTCGAAGAGACCCAGTACTTC. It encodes CASFSRGLEETQYF.

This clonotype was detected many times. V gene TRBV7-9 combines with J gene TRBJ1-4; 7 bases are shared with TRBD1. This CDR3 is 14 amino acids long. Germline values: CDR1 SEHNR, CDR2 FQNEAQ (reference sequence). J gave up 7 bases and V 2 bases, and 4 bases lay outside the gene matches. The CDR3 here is CASSLPGGLEKLFF. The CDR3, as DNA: TGTGCCAGCAGCTTACCAGGGGGACTTGAAAAACTGTTTTTT.

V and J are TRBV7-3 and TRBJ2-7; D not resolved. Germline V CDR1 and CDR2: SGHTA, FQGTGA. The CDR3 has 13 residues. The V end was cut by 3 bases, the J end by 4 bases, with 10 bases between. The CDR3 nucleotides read TGTGCCAGCAGCTTCCGGGCGTTATACGAGCAGTACTTC. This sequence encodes CASSFRALYEQYF. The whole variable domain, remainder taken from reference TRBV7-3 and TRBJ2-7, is GAGVSQTPSNKVTEKGKYVELRCDPISGHTALYWYRQSLGQGPEFLIYFQGTGAADDSGLPNDRFFAVRPEGSVSTLKIQRTERGDSAVYLCASSFRALYEQYFGPGTRLTVT.

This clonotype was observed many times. The CDR3 region is CASSLGGTGNGYTF. The CDR3 bases are TGTGCCAGCAGCTTGGGTGGGACGGGGAATGGCTACACCTTC. The V and J genes are TRBV7-8 and TRBJ1-2; TRBD1 might be the D (5 bases). The CDR3 loop spans 14 amino acids. Between the trimmed V and J ends, which lost 3 bases and 6 bases, there was a span of 14 bases. Germline CDR1 is SGHVS and CDR2 is FQNEAQ.

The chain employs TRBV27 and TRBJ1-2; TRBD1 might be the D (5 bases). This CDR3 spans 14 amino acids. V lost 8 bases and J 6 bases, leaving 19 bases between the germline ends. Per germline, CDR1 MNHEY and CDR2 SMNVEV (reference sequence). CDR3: CASGVSGPFHGYTF. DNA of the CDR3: TGTGCCAGCGGAGTTTCGGGACCTTTTCATGGCTACACCTTC.

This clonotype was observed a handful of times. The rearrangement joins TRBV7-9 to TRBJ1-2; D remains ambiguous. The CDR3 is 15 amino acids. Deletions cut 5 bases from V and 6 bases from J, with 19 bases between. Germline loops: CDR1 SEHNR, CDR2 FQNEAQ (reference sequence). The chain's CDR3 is CASSADGRALDGYTF. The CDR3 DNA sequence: TGTGCCAGCAGCGCAGACGGGCGGGCTCTGGATGGCTACACCTTC.

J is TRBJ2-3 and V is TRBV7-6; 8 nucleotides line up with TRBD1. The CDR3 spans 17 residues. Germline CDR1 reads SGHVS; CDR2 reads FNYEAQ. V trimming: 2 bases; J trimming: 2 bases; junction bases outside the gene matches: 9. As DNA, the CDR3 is TGTGCCAGCAGCTTACCGAAGACAGGGGTCTCCACAGATACGCAGTATTTT. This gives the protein CASSLPKTGVSTDTQYF.

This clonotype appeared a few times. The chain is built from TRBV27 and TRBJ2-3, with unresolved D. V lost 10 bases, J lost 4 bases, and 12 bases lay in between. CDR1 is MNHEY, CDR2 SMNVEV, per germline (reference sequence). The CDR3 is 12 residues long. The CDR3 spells CATWDVADTQYF. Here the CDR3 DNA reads TGTGCCACCTGGGATGTCGCAGATACGCAGTATTTT.

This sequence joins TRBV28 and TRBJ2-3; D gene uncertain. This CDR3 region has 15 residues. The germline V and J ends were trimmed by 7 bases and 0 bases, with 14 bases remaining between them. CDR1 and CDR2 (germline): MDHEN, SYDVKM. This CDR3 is CASTLSDASTDTQYF. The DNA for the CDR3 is TGTGCCAGCACCCTTTCGGATGCTAGCACAGATACGCAGTATTTT. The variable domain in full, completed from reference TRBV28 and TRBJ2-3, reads DVKVTQSSRYLVKRTGEKVFLECVQDMDHENMFWYRQDPGLGLRLIYFSYDVKMKEKGDIPEGYSVSREKKERFSLILESASTNQTSMYLCASTLSDASTDTQYFGPGTRLTVL.

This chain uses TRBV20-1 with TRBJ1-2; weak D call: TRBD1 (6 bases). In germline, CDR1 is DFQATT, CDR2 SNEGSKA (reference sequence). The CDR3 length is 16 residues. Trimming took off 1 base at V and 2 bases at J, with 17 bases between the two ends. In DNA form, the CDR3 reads TGCAGTGCTAGAGCTAACGTCGACAGGTACAACTATGGCTACACCTTC. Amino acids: CSARANVDRYNYGYTF.

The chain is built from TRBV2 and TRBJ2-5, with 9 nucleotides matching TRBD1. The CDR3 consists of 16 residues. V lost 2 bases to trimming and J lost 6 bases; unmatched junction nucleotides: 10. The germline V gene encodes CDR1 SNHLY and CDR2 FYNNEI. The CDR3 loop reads CASSESSDRGRKTQYF. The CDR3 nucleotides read TGTGCCAGCAGTGAATCCTCGGACAGGGGCCGAAAGACCCAGTACTTC.

The CDR3 spells CASSPDFYEQYF. Here the CDR3 DNA reads TGTGCCAGCAGCCCAGACTTTTACGAGCAGTACTTC. The rearrangement uses TRBV4-2 and TRBJ2-7; D gene ambiguous. In germline, CDR1 is LGHNA, CDR2 YNFKEQ. V was clipped by 4 bases and J by 4 bases, with 8 bases between them. This CDR3 spans 12 amino acids.

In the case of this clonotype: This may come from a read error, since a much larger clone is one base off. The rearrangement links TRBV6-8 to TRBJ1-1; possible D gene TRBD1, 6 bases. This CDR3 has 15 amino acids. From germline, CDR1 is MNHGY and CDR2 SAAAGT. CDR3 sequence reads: CASSYSTGLNTETFF. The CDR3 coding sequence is TGTGCCAGCAGTTACTCGACAGGATTGAACACTGAAACTTTCTTT.

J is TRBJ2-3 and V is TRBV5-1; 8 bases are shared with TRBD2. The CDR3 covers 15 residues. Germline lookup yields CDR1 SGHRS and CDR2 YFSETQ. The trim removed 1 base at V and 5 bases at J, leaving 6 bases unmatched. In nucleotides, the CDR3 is TGCGCCAGCAGCTTGTCGGGGGGGCCATTAGATACGCAGTATTTT. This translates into CASSLSGGPLDTQYF.

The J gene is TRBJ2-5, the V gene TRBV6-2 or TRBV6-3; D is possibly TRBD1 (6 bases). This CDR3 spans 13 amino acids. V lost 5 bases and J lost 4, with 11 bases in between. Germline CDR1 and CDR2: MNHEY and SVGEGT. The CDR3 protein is CASSHRVGETQYF. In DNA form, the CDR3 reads TGTGCCAGCAGTCACAGGGTCGGAGAGACCCAGTACTTC.

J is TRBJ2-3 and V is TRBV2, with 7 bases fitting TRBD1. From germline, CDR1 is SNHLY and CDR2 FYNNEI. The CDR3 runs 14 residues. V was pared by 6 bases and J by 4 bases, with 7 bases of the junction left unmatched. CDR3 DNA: TGTGCCAGCAGGGGACAGAGCAGAGCAGATACGCAGTATTTT. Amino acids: CASRGQSRADTQYF. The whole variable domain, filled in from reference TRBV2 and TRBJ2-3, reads EPEVTQTPSHQVTQMGQEVILRCVPISNHLYFYWYRQILGQKVEFLVSFYNNEISEKSEIFDDQFSVERPDGSNFTLKIRSTKLEDSAMYFCASRGQSRADTQYFGPGTRLTVL.

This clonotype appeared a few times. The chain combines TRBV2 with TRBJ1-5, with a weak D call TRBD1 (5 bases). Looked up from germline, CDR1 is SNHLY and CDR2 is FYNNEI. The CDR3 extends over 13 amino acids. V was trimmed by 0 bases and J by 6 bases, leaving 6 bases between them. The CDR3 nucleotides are TGTGCCAGCAGTGAAGCGGGGCTTCAGCCCCAGCATTTT. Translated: CASSEAGLQPQHF.

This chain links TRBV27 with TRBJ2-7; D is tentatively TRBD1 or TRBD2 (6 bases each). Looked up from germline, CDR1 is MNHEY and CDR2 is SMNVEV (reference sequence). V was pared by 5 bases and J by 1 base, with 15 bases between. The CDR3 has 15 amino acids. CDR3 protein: CASSPGTGRSYEQYV. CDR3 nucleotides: TGTGCCAGCAGTCCAGGTACAGGGAGGTCCTACGAGCAGTACGTC.

The CDR3 bases are TGTGCCAGCAGCACCGGGACTAGCAGGTCAGATACGCAGTATTTT. It is translated as CASSTGTSRSDTQYF. V gene TRBV7-9 combines with J gene TRBJ2-3; TRBD2 aligns across 9 bases. The length of the CDR3 is 15 residues. Per the germline V gene, CDR1 is SEHNR and CDR2 is FQNEAQ (reference sequence). V shed 5 bases and J 4 bases; nucleotides not matched to a gene: 7. The variable domain in full, completed from reference TRBV7-9 and TRBJ2-3, reads DTGVSQNPRHKITKRGQNVTFRCDPISEHNRLYWYRQTLGQGPEFLTYFQNEAQLEKSRLLSDRFSAERPKGSFSTLEIQRTEQGDSAMYLCASSTGTSRSDTQYFGPGTRLTVL.